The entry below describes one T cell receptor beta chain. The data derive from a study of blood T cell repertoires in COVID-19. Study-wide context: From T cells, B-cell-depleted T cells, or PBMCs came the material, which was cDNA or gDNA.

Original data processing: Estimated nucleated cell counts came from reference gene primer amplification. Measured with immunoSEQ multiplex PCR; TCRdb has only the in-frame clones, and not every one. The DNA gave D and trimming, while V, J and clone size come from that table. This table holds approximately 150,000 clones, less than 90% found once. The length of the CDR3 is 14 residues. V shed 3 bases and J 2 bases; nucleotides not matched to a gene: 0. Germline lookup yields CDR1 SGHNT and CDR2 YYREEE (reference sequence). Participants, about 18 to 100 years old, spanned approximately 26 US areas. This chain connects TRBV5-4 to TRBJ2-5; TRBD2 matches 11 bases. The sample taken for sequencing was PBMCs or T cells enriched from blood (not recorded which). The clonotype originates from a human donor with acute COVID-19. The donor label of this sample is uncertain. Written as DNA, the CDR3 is TGTGCCAGCAGCTCTAGCGGGGGGCAAGAGACCCAGTACTTC. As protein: CASSSSGGQETQYF.